This record concerns one TCR beta chain sequence. Original methodology: Amplification of reference gene primers was used by the study to estimate nucleated cell counts. TCRdb's table, derived via immunoSEQ multiplex PCR, lists solely in-frame clones and lacks some. The DNA gave D and trimming, while V, J and clone size come from that table. The data show approximately 290,000 clones, with 75% to 90% seen just once and around an eighth held by the top ten. The data derive from a study of blood T cell repertoires in COVID-19. Whole-study context: COVID-19 samples collected from the United States, Italy and Spain covered acute and convalescent phases. PBMCs, B-cell-depleted T cells, or T cells were the source of the cDNA or gDNA that made up the material.

CDR1 and CDR2 (germline): MNHNS, SASEGT. Trimming cost V 1 base and J 6 bases, with 12 bases left between them. This CDR3 is built from 14 residues. V usage is TRBV6-1 and J usage is TRBJ1-1, with D possibly TRBD1 on 5 matching bases. The sample was peripheral blood. The receptor was isolated from a woman aged 55-70 years with acute or convalescent COVID-19. The CDR3 DNA reads as TGTGCCAGCAGTGAAGTCGGGGGGGTCGCTGAAGCTTTCTTT. Translating gives CASSEVGGVAEAFF.